This passage covers 27 T cell receptor beta chains from one sample sequenced in a study of OX40 agonist ivuxolimab in advanced cancers. Library method: the immunoSEQ multiplex PCR assay. TCRdb re-hosts the immuneACCESS table, in-frame sequences only. Its copies lack some clones; in the studies checked, an unresolved V gene accounts for under half of them, and the cause for the rest is not known. This sample holds tens of thousands of clones; 90% were observed only once. 0.33% of the sample is held by the ten biggest clonotypes. This specimen consisted of CD4+ or CD8+ T cells sorted from blood, obtained in a trial of the OX40 agonist ivuxolimab. The receptors originated from an adult with an advanced solid tumor such as melanoma, head and neck, liver or kidney cancer.

This clone was seen just once. V and J are TRBV11-2 and TRBJ2-3; D uncertain. Germline CDR1 is SGHAT and CDR2 is FQNNGV. The CDR3 consists of 14 residues. Trimming removed 5 bases from V and 3 bases from J, with 12 bases in between. CDR3 sequence reads: CASSPHMATDTQYF. The CDR3 DNA sequence: TGTGCCAGCAGCCCGCATATGGCGACAGATACGCAGTATTTT.

The V call is TRBV6-6, the J call TRBJ1-2; weak D call: TRBD1 (6 bases). This CDR3 has 15 residues. The V end was cut by 7 bases, the J end by 4 bases, with 19 bases between. Germline assignment: CDR1 MNHNY and CDR2 SVGAGI (reference sequence). In DNA form, the CDR3 reads TGTGCCAGCAACGGTGCGGGGGCGGTAGGCTATGGCTACACCTTC. This encodes CASNGAGAVGYGYTF.

This clone is a singleton in its sample. This chain connects TRBV19 to TRBJ1-2; a possible D gene is TRBD1 (6 bases). Trimming left V 5 bases short and J 2 bases short, with 15 bases between. Germline CDR1 LNHDA, CDR2 SQIVND (reference sequence). The CDR3 is 15 residues long. The CDR3 DNA follows: TGTGCCAGTAGTGCCGTTCTTACAGGGAACTATGGCTACACCTTC. As protein: CASSAVLTGNYGYTF.

This chain joins TRBV2 and TRBJ2-3; D is uncertain. Germline assignment: CDR1 SNHLY and CDR2 FYNNEI. This CDR3 has 12 amino acids. V was shortened by 6 bases and J by 2 bases, with 6 bases between the two germline ends. CDR3 DNA sequence: TGTGCCAGCAGAAGATACACAGATACGCAGTATTTT. The encoded protein is CASRRYTDTQYF.

The count of this clone is one. The CDR3 sequence: CASTYGGYEQYF. DNA for the CDR3: TGTGCCAGCACCTACGGCGGATACGAGCAGTACTTC. The chain combines TRBV6-1 with TRBJ2-7, with D hard to call. Between the trimmed V and J ends, which lost 7 bases and 4 bases, there was a span of 11 bases. The length of the CDR3 is 12 residues. Germline-derived CDR1 and CDR2 are MNHNS and SASEGT.

This chain connects TRBV25-1 to TRBJ1-4; no definite D call. The CDR3 covers 16 residues. Germline V gives CDR1 MGHDK, CDR2 SYGVNS. Trimming removed 1 base from V and 3 bases from J, with 12 bases in between. The CDR3 here is CASSEWEGSANEKLFF. The CDR3 DNA follows: TGTGCCAGCAGTGAATGGGAGGGTTCGGCTAATGAAAAACTGTTTTTT.

As regards this clone: The same CDR3 arises from other DNA sequences in this sample as well. The gene calls are TRBV7-9 and TRBJ2-6, with D unresolved. In germline, CDR1 is SEHNR, CDR2 FQNEAQ (reference sequence). The length of the CDR3 is 15 residues. Between the trimmed V and J ends, which lost 2 bases and 0 bases, there was a span of 5 bases. The CDR3 sequence: CASSLMGSGANVLTF. Written as DNA, the CDR3 is TGTGCCAGCAGCTTAATGGGCTCTGGGGCCAACGTCCTGACTTTC. Full variable domain (remainder filled in from reference TRBV7-9 and TRBJ2-6): DTGVSQNPRHKITKRGQNVTFRCDPISEHNRLYWYRQTLGQGPEFLTYFQNEAQLEKSRLLSDRFSAERPKGSFSTLEIQRTEQGDSAMYLCASSLMGSGANVLTFGAGSRLTVL.

This clone came up a few times. This chain connects TRBV5-1 to TRBJ1-6; 10 bases match TRBD1. In germline, CDR1 is SGHRS, CDR2 YFSETQ. V gave up 5 bases and J gave up 7 bases; unmatched junction bases: 6. This CDR3 spans 15 amino acids. The CDR3 region is CASRWGTGENSPLHF. The CDR3 DNA is TGCGCCAGCAGATGGGGGACAGGGGAAAATTCACCCCTCCACTTT.

The chain couples TRBV5-1 to TRBJ1-1; no clear D gene. Germline V CDR1 and CDR2: SGHRS, YFSETQ. There are 14 residues in the CDR3. Trimming removed 6 bases from V and 6 bases from J, with 18 bases in between. Written as DNA, the CDR3 is TGCGCCAGCACCCCCCAGTACATGGGAGCTGAAGCTTTCTTT. Residues: CASTPQYMGAEAFF.

This clone was seen a single time. The chain employs TRBV30 and TRBJ2-1, with TRBD1 matching over 8 bases. After removal of 0 bases from V and 9 bases from J, the junction contained 7 bases not matched to a gene. The CDR3 has 14 amino acids. Germline V CDR1 and CDR2: GTSNPN, SVGIG (reference sequence). CDR3 in DNA: TGTGCCTGGAGTGTAGGTAGGGACAGGAGTGAGCAGTTCTTC. Translated, it gives CAWSVGRDRSEQFF.

The chain combines TRBV5-4 with TRBJ1-2, with D hard to call. Germline V gene sequence: CDR1 SGHNT, CDR2 YYREEE (reference sequence). V lost 3 bases and J 0 bases, leaving 9 bases between the germline ends. The CDR3 spans 14 residues. In DNA form, the CDR3 reads TGTGCCAGCAGCTGGACTCACGCTAACTATGGCTACACCTTC. Translation: CASSWTHANYGYTF.

This clone was recorded once. The chain uses TRBV19 and TRBJ1-2; D is unclear. Trimming left V 0 bases short and J 4 bases short, with 15 bases between. The CDR3 consists of 16 residues. CDR1 and CDR2 (germline): LNHDA, SQIVND (reference sequence). CDR3 protein: CASSIDLNEVAYGYTF. The CDR3, as DNA: TGTGCCAGTAGTATAGATCTTAATGAAGTAGCCTATGGCTACACCTTC.

This clone has only one observation. This chain joins TRBV6-6 and TRBJ2-3, with D possibly matching TRBD2 (5 bases). Germline loops: CDR1 MNHNY, CDR2 SVGAGI (reference sequence). V was pared by 7 bases and J by 2 bases, with 13 bases between. The length of the CDR3 is 14 residues. The CDR3 protein is CASTLRRDTDTQYF. The DNA of the CDR3 is TGTGCCAGCACCCTCCGTCGGGACACAGATACGCAGTATTTT.

The chain employs TRBV29-1 and TRBJ2-3; 16 nucleotides line up with TRBD2. CDR1 and CDR2 from the germline V gene are SQVTM and ANQGSEA. The V and J ends lost 6 bases and 1 base, in that order; junction bases with no gene match: 4. The CDR3 has 16 residues. The CDR3 nucleotides are TGCAGCGTCGCCGGGACTAGCGGGGGGGGCACAGATACGCAGTATTTT. Translated: CSVAGTSGGGTDTQYF.

This clone was counted between two and nine times. This sequence joins TRBV5-1 and TRBJ2-1; no definite D call. Trimming pared 4 bases from V and 6 bases from J, leaving 11 bases between. CDR3 length: 13 residues. CDR1 and CDR2 from the germline V gene are SGHRS and YFSETQ. CDR3 region: CASSPHPGNEQFF. The CDR3 DNA reads TGCGCCAGCAGCCCACACCCGGGCAATGAGCAGTTCTTC.

The sample holds a few counts of this clone. CDR3 nucleotides: TGTGCCAGCAGCAACAGGGACACTGAAGCTTTCTTT. It translates to CASSNRDTEAFF. The chain is built from TRBV7-6 and TRBJ1-1; D possibly corresponds to TRBD1 (6 bases). V was trimmed by 5 bases and J by 3 bases, leaving 7 bases between them. Germline V CDR1 and CDR2: SGHVS, FNYEAQ. The CDR3 extends over 12 amino acids.

The chain joins TRBV5-5 to TRBJ1-1; D is ambiguous. The CDR3 sequence is 13 residues long. Germline CDR1 SGHKS, CDR2 YYEKEE (reference sequence). Trimming stripped 4 bases from V and 5 bases from J, with 12 bases between. The CDR3 here is CASSHNSGTEAFF. CDR3 bases: TGTGCCAGCAGCCATAACAGCGGTACTGAAGCTTTCTTT.

The chain carries TRBV28 and TRBJ2-5, with no clear D. The CDR3 runs to 13 residues. V lost 7 bases and J 1 base, leaving 10 bases between the germline ends. Germline CDR1 MDHEN, CDR2 SYDVKM. The CDR3 DNA is TGTGCCAGCACCCCAGGCCCCCAAGAGACCCAGTACTTC. This codes for CASTPGPQETQYF.

This clone occurred a few times. The chain links TRBV11-2 to TRBJ1-2; 9 bases align to TRBD1. Germline CDR1 and CDR2: SGHAT and FQNNGV. The CDR3 has 13 residues. J was trimmed by 5 bases and V by 5 bases; bases with no gene match: 3. This CDR3 is CASSDRGVYGYTF. The CDR3 DNA reads as TGTGCCAGCAGCGACAGGGGGGTGTATGGCTACACCTTC.

The table lists this clone with a count of one. The chain uses TRBV29-1 and TRBJ1-2; D is possibly TRBD1 (5 bases). Germline V gene data show CDR1 as SQVTM and CDR2 as ANQGSEA. V was trimmed by 6 bases and J by 8 bases, leaving 16 bases between them. The length of the CDR3 is 12 residues. CDR3 amino acids: CSVRDGGSGYTF. The CDR3, as DNA: TGCAGCGTCCGGGACGGGGGGTCCGGCTACACCTTC.

V is TRBV19 and J is TRBJ2-7; D is perhaps TRBD1 (6 bases). The germline CDR1 and CDR2 sequences are LNHDA and SQIVND (reference sequence). CDR3 size: 15 residues. With 5 bases removed from V and 0 bases from J, the gap between germline ends came to 14 bases. CDR3 in DNA: TGTGCCAGTAGTCCCTCGGGACAAGGCTCCTACGAGCAGTACTTC. It specifies CASSPSGQGSYEQYF.

The V call is TRBV7-2, the J call TRBJ2-7; D unclear. Germline CDR1 reads SGHTA; CDR2 reads FQGNSA. Trimming pared 2 bases from V and 2 bases from J, leaving 10 bases between. This CDR3 is 14 amino acids long. CDR3 amino acids: CASSLSGVTYEQYV. The CDR3 DNA is TGTGCCAGCAGCTTATCGGGCGTAACCTACGAGCAGTACGTC.

The DNA of the CDR3 is TGTGCCAGCAGACGAGGACAGGGGTTGGACTACGAGCAGTACTTC. This translates into CASRRGQGLDYEQYF. V gene TRBV6-1 combines with J gene TRBJ2-7; TRBD1 matches 9 bases. Germline V gene sequence: CDR1 MNHNS, CDR2 SASEGT. J lost 3 bases, V lost 6 bases, and 9 bases had no gene match. The CDR3 has 15 amino acids.

In DNA form, the CDR3 reads TGCAGCGTTTCAGGGACAGGGGCTATCAACACTGAAGCTTTCTTT. Residues: CSVSGTGAINTEAFF. J is TRBJ1-1 and V is TRBV29-1, with 10 bases aligning to TRBD1. The J segment lost 2 bases and the V segment lost 5 bases, leaving 8 bases of the junction unmatched. CDR1 and CDR2 (germline): SQVTM, ANQGSEA. This CDR3 has 15 residues.

This sequence joins TRBV6-6 and TRBJ1-2; D gene unclear. V was pared by 5 bases and J by 4 bases, with 11 bases between. Germline V gives CDR1 MNHNY, CDR2 SVGAGI (reference sequence). CDR3 length equals 13 residues. The CDR3 DNA sequence: TGTGCCAGCAGTGAGAGGGTTACCTATGGCTACACCTTC. As protein: CASSERVTYGYTF.

This rearrangement joins TRBV18 to TRBJ1-3, with 9 bases aligning to TRBD1. Germline CDR1 is KGHSH and CDR2 is LQKENI. The CDR3 is 18 residues long. The J segment lost 0 bases and the V segment lost 3 bases, leaving 9 bases of the junction unmatched. CDR3: CASSPNTGGRSSGNTIYF. CDR3 nucleotides: TGTGCCAGCTCACCCAATACAGGGGGCAGGAGCTCTGGAAACACCATATATTTT.

The chain joins TRBV6-1 to TRBJ2-7; 12 bases fit TRBD1. The junction had 7 bases not matched to a gene; V was cut back by 10 bases and J by 6 bases. This CDR3 is 13 amino acids long. Germline CDR1 is MNHNS and CDR2 is SASEGT. The CDR3 region is CAIPGTGGFEQYV. CDR3 nucleotides: TGTGCCATCCCGGGGACAGGGGGCTTCGAGCAGTACGTC.